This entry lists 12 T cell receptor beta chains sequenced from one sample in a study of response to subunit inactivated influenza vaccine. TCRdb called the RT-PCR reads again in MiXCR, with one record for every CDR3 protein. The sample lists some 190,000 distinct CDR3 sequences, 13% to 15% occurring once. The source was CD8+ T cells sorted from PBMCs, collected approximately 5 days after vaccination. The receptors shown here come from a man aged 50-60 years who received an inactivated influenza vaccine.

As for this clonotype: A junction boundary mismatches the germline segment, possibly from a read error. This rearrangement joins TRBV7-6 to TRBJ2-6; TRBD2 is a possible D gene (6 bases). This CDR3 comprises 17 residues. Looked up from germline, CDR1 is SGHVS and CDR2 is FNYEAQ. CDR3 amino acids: CASTLAESSSGANVLTF. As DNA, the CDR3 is TGTGCCAGCACCTTAGCGGAGAGTTCCTCTGGGGCCAACGTCCTGACTTTC.

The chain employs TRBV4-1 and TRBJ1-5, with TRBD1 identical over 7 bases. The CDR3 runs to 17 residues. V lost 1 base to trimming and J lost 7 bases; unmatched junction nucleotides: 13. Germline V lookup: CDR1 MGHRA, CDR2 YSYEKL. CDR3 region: CASSQGVLGGQDQPQHF. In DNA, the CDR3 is TGCGCCAGCAGCCAAGGCGTTTTAGGGGGCCAGGACCAGCCCCAGCATTTT.

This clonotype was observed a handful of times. CDR3 DNA: TGTGCCAGCAGTAAAGGGGCAGGTTACGAGCAGTACTTC. It translates to CASSKGAGYEQYF. The chain is built from TRBV11-2 and TRBJ2-7; possibly TRBD1 for D (5 bases). Germline loops: CDR1 SGHAT, CDR2 FQNNGV. V was pared by 6 bases and J by 4 bases, with 13 bases between. This CDR3 region has 13 residues.

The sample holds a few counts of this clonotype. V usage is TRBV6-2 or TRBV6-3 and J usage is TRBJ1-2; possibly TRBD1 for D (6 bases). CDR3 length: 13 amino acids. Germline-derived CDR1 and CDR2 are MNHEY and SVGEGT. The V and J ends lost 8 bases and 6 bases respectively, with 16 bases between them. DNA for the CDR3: TGTGCCAGCTCCACAGGGTTAGCTGATGGCTACACCTTC. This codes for CASSTGLADGYTF.

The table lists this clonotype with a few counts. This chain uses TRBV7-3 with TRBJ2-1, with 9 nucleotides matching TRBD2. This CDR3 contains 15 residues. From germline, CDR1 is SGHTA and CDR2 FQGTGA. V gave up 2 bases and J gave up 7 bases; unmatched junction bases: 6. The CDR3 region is CASSLLAGVLNEQFF. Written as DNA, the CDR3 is TGTGCCAGCAGCTTATTAGCGGGAGTTCTGAATGAGCAGTTCTTC.

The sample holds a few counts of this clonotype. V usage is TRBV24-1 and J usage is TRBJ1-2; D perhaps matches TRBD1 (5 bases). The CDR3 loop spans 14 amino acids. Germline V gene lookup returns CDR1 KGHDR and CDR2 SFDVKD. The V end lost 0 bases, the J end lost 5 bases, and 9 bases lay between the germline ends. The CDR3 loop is CATSDLGHDYGYTF. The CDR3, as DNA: TGTGCCACCAGTGATTTGGGACATGATTATGGCTACACCTTC.

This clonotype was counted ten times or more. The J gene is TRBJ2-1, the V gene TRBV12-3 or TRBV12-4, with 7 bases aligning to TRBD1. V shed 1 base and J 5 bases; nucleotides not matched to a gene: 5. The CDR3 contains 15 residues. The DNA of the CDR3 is TGTGCCAGCAGTTTAGGGGTGGGACAGAACAATGAGCAGTTCTTC. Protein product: CASSLGVGQNNEQFF.

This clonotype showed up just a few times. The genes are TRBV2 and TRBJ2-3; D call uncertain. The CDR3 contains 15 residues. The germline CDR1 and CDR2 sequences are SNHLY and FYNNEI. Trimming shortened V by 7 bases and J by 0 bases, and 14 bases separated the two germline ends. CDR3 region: CASTKGRLSTDTQYF. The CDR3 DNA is TGTGCCAGCACCAAAGGGCGGTTGAGCACAGATACGCAGTATTTT. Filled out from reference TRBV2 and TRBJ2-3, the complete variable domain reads EPEVTQTPSHQVTQMGQEVILRCVPISNHLYFYWYRQILGQKVEFLVSFYNNEISEKSEIFDDQFSVERPDGSNFTLKIRSTKLEDSAMYFCASTKGRLSTDTQYFGPGTRLTVL.

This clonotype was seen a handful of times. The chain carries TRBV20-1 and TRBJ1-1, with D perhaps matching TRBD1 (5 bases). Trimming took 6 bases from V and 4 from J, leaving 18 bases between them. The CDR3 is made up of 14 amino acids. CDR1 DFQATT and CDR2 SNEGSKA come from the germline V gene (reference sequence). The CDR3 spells CSAPRVDLGTEAFF. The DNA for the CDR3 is TGCAGTGCCCCCAGGGTGGATTTGGGCACTGAAGCTTTCTTT.

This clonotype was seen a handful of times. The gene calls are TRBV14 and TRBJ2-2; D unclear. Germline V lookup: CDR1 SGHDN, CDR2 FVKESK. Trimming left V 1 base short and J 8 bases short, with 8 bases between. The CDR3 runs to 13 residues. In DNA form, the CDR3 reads TGTGCCAGCAGCCAAGTAGGTCCGGGGGAGCTGTTTTTT. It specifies CASSQVGPGELFF. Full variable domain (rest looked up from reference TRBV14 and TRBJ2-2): EAGVTQFPSHSVIEKGQTVTLRCDPISGHDNLYWYRRVMGKEIKFLLHFVKESKQDESGMPNNRFLAERTGGTYSTLKVQPAELEDSGVYFCASSQVGPGELFFGEGSRLTVL.

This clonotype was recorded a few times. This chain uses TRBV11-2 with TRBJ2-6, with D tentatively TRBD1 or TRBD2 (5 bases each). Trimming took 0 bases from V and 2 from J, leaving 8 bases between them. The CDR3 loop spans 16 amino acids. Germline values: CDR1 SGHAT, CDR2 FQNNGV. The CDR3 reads CASSLDWGTGANVLTF. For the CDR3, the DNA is TGTGCCAGCAGCTTAGATTGGGGGACTGGGGCCAACGTCCTGACTTTC.

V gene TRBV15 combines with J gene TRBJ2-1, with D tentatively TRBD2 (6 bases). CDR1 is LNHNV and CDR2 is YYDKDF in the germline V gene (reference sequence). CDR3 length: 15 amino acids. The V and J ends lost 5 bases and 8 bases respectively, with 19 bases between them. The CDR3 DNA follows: TGTGCCACCAGCCCCGACGGGAGCTTTTACGATGAGCAGTTCTTC. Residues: CATSPDGSFYDEQFF.